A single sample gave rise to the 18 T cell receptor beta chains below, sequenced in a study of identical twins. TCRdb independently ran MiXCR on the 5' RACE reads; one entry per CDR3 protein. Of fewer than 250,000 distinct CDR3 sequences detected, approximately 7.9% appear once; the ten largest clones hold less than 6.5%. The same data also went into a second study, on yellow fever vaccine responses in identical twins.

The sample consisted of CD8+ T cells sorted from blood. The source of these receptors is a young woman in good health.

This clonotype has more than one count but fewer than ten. This CDR3 reads CASEEAGPQETQYF. DNA for the CDR3: TGTGCCAGCGAGGAGGCGGGCCCACAAGAGACCCAGTACTTC. The chain links TRBV28 to TRBJ2-5; weak D call: TRBD2 (5 bases). CDR1 is MDHEN, CDR2 SYDVKM, per germline. This CDR3 contains 14 residues. Trimming removed 8 bases at V and 2 bases at J, with 15 bases between. Using reference TRBV28 and TRBJ2-5 for the parts outside the CDR3, the full variable domain is DVKVTQSSRYLVKRTGEKVFLECVQDMDHENMFWYRQDPGLGLRLIYFSYDVKMKEKGDIPEGYSVSREKKERFSLILESASTNQTSMYLCASEEAGPQETQYFGPGTRLLVL.

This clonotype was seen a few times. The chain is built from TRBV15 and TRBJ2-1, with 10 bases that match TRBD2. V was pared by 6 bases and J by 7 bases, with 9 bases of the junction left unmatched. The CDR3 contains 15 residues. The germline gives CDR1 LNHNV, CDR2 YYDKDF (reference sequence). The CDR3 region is CATRTTSGILNEQFF. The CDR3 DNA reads TGTGCCACCAGAACAACTAGCGGGATCCTTAATGAGCAGTTCTTC.

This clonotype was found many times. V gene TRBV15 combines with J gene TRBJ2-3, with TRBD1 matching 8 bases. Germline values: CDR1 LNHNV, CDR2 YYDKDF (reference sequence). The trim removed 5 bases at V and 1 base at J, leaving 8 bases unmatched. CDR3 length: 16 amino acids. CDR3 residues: CATSGRQGCCTDTQYF. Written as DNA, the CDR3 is TGTGCCACCAGCGGAAGACAGGGGTGTTGCACAGATACGCAGTATTTT.

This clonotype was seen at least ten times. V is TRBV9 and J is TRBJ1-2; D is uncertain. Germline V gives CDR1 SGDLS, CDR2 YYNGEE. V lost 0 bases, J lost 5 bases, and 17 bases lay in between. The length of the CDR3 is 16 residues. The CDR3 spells CASSVEEKALAYGYTF. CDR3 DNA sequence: TGTGCCAGCAGCGTAGAAGAGAAGGCACTAGCGTATGGCTACACCTTC.

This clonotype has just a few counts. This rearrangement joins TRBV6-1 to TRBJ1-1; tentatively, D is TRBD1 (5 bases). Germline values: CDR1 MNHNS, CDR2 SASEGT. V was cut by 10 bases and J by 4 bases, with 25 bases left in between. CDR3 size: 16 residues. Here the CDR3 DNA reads TGTGCCACCGACATCCCTGGCGGGGCTAAGGGCACTGAAGCTTTCTTT. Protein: CATDIPGGAKGTEAFF.

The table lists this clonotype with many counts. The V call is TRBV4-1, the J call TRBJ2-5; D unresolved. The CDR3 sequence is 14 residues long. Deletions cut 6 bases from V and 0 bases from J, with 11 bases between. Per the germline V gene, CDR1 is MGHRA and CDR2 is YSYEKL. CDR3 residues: CASSRTRYQETQYF. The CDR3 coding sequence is TGCGCCAGCAGTCGAACCAGGTACCAAGAGACCCAGTACTTC.

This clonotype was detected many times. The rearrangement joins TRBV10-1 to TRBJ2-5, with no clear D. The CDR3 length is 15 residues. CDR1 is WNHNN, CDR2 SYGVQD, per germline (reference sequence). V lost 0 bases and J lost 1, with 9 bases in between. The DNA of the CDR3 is TGCGCCAGCAGTGAGTCGGGGAACTTCCAAGAGACCCAGTACTTC. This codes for CASSESGNFQETQYF.

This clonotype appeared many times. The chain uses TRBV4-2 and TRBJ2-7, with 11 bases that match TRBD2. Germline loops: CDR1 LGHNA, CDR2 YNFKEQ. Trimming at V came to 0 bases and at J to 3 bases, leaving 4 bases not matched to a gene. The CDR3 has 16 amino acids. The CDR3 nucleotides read TGTGCCAGCAGCCAAGATCTAGGGACTAGCGGCTACGAGCAGTACTTC. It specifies CASSQDLGTSGYEQYF.

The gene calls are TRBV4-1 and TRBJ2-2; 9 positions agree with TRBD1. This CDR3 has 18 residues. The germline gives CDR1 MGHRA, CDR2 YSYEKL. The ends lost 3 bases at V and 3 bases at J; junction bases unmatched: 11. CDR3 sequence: CASSQWVPGQGDTGELFF. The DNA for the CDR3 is TGCGCCAGCAGCCAGTGGGTGCCGGGACAGGGTGACACCGGGGAGCTGTTTTTT.

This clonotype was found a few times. The CDR3 loop reads CASSQDQLGDGTLNTGELFF. The CDR3 region has the DNA TGTGCCAGCAGCCAAGATCAATTGGGAGACGGGACGCTTAACACCGGGGAGCTGTTTTTT. This chain connects TRBV3-1 to TRBJ2-2, with D perhaps given as TRBD1 or TRBD2 (5 bases each). Germline CDR1 and CDR2: LGHDT and YNNKEL (reference sequence). Trimming removed 0 bases from V and 2 bases from J, with 22 bases in between. This CDR3 comprises 20 residues.

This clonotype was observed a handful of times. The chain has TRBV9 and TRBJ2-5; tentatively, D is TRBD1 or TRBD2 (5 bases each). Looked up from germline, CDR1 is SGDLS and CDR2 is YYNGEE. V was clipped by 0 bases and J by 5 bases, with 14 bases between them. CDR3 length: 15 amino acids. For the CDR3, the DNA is TGTGCCAGCAGCGTAGTTGGGGGATTTGATGAGACCCAGTACTTC. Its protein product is CASSVVGGFDETQYF.

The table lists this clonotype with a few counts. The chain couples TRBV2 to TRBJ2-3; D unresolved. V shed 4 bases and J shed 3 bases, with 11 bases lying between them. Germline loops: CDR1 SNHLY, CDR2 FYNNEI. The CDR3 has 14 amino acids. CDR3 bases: TGTGCCAGCAGTGGTGGGTTCTTAACAGATACGCAGTATTTT. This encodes CASSGGFLTDTQYF.

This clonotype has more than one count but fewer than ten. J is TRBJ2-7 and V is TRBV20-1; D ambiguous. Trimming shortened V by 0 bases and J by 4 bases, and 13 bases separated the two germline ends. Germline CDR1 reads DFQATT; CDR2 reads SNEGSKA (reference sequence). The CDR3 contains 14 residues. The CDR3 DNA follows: TGCAGTGCTAGAGACCCCCTAGGAAGGTACGAGCAGTACTTC. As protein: CSARDPLGRYEQYF.

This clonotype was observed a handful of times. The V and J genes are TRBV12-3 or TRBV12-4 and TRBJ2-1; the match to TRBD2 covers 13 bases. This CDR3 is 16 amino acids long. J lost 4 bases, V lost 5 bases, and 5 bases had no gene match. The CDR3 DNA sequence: TGTGCCAGCAGTCCCGGGACTAGCGGGAAGTACAATGAGCAGTTCTTC. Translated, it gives CASSPGTSGKYNEQFF.

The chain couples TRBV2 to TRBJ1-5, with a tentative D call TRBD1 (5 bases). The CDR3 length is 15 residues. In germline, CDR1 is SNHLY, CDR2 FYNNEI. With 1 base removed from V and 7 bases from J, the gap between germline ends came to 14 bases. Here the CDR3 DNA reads TGTGCCAGCAGTGAAGGGGTAGGGGTGAGGCAGCCCCAGCATTTT. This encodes CASSEGVGVRQPQHF.

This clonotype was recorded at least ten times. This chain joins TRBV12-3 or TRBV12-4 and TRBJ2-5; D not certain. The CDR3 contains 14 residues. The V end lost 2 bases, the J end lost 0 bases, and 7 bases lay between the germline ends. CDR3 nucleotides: TGTGCCAGCAGTTTATCCAACTACCAAGAGACCCAGTACTTC. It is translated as CASSLSNYQETQYF.

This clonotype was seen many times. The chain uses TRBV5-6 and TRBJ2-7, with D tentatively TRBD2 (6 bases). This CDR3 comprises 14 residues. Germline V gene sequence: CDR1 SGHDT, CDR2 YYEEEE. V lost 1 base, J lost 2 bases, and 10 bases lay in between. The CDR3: CASSLTSRTYEQYF. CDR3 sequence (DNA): TGTGCCAGCAGCTTGACTAGCAGGACCTACGAGCAGTACTTC.

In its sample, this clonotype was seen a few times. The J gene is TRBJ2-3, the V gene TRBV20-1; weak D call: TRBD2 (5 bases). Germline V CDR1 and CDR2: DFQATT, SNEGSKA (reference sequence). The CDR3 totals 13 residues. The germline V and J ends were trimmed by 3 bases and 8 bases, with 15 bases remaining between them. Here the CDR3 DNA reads TGCAGTGCTAGCTCGAGCGGCGTCGGTACGCAGTATTTT. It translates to CSASSSGVGTQYF.